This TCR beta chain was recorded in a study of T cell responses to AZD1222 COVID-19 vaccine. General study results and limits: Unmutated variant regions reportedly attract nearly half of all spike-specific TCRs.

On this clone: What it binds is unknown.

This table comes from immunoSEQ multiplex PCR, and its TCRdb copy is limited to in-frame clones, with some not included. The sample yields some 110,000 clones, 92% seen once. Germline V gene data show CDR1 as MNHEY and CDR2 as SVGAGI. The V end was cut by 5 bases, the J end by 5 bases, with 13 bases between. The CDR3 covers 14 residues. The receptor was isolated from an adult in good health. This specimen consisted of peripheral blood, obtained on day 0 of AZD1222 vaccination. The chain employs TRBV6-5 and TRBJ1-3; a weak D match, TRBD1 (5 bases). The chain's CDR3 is CASSKTDPRNTIYF. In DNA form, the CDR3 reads TGTGCCAGCAGTAAGACAGACCCTCGAAACACCATATATTTT.